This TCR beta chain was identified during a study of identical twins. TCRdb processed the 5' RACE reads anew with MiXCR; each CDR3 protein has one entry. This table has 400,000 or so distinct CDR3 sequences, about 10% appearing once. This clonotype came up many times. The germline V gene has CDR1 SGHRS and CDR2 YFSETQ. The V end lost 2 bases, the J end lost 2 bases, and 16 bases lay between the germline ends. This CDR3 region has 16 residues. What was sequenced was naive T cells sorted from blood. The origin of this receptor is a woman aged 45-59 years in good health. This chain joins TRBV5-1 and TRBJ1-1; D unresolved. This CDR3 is CASSFGAAGRNTEAFF. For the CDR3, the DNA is TGCGCCAGCAGCTTTGGAGCTGCAGGCCGAAACACTGAAGCTTTCTTT.